This T cell receptor (beta chain) is from a study of shared clonotypes between healthy human individuals. Turning to the study itself: Contributing individuals were two females and three males aged 18 to 49.

Here immunoSEQ multiplex PCR was the method, and the copy in TCRdb shows in-frame clones only, minus some. Among about 660,000 clones listed, around two thirds were seen once. The V and J ends lost 5 bases and 1 base, in that order; junction bases with no gene match: 10. This CDR3 is built from 17 residues. Germline V gene sequence: CDR1 MDHEN, CDR2 SYDVKM. CD45RA-negative memory and CD45RA+ naive subsets were split from the CD4+ cells. The sequenced sample was memory CD4+ T cells sorted from blood. Subset noted: CD45RA-negative fraction. J is TRBJ1-1 and V is TRBV28; 10 bases agree with TRBD1. The receptor was isolated from a woman in her twenties or thirties in good health. CDR3 amino acids: CASSGRDRGKKNTEAFF. For the CDR3, the DNA is TGTGCCAGCAGTGGGAGGGACAGGGGAAAGAAGAACACTGAAGCTTTCTTT.